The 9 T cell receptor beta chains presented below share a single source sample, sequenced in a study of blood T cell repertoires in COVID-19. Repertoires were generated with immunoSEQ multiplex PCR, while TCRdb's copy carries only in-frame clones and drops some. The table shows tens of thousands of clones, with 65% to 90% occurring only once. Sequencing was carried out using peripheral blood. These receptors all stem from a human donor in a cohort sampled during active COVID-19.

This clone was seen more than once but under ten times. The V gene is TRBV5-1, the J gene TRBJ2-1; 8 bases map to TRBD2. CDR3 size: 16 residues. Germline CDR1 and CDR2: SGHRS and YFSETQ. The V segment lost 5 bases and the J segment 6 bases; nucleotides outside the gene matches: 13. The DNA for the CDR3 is TGCGCCAGCAGTGGGCTAGCGGGCCGACTTTCCAATGAGCAGTTCTTC. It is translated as CASSGLAGRLSNEQFF.

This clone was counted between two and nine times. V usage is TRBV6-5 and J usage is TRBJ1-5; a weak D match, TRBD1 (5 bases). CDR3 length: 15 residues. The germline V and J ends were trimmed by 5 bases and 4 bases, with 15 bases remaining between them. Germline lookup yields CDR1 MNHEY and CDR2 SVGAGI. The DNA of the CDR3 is TGTGCCAGCAGTACTGAATGGACAAAGAATCAGCCCCAGCATTTT. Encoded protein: CASSTEWTKNQPQHF.

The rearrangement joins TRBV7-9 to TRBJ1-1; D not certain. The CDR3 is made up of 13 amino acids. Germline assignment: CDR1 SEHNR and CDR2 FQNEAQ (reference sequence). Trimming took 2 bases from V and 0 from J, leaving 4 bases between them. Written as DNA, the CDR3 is TGTGCCAGCAGCTTACACATGAACACTGAAGCTTTCTTT. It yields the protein CASSLHMNTEAFF. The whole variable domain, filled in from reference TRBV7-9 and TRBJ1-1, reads DTGVSQNPRHKITKRGQNVTFRCDPISEHNRLYWYRQTLGQGPEFLTYFQNEAQLEKSRLLSDRFSAERPKGSFSTLEIQRTEQGDSAMYLCASSLHMNTEAFFGQGTRLTVV.

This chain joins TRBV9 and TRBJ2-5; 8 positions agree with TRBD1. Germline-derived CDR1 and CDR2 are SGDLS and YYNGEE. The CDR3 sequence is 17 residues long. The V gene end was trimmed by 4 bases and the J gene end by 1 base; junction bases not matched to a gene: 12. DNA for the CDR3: TGTGCCAGCAGCCTAGTAGGGCAGGGGGCGCTCCAAGAGACCCAGTACTTC. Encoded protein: CASSLVGQGALQETQYF.

CDR3: CASSPRRNSGTDTQYF. Here the CDR3 DNA reads TGTGCCAGCTCACCAAGAAGGAACAGTGGCACAGATACGCAGTATTTT. The chain recombines TRBV18 with TRBJ2-3; D not resolved. V was pared by 2 bases and J by 1 base, with 13 bases between. This CDR3 has 16 residues. The germline gives CDR1 KGHSH, CDR2 LQKENI.

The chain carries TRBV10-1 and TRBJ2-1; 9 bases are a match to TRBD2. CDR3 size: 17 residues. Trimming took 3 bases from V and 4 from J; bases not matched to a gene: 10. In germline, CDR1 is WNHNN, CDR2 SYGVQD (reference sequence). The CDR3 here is CASSDPRLAGIYNEQFF. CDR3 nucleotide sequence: TGCGCCAGCAGTGATCCTAGGCTAGCGGGGATTTACAATGAGCAGTTCTTC.

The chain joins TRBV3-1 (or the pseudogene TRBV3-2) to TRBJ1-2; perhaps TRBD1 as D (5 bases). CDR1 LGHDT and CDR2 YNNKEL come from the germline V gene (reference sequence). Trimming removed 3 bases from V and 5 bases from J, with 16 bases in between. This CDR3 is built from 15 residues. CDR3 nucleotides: TGTGCCAGCAGCCAGGGGGAGGGTTTAAGGTATGGCTACACCTTC. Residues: CASSQGEGLRYGYTF.

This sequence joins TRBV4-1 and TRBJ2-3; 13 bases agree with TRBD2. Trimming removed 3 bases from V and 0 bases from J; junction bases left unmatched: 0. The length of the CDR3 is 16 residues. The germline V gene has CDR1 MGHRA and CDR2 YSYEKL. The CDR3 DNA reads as TGCGCCAGCAGCCAGGGACTAGCGGGGAGCACAGATACGCAGTATTTT. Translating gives CASSQGLAGSTDTQYF.

The CDR3, as DNA: TGTGCTAGTGGTTGGTGGCCAGAAAAGGGGGAGACCCAGTACTTC. As protein: CASGWWPEKGETQYF. V usage is TRBV12-5 and J usage is TRBJ2-5; possibly TRBD1 for D (5 bases). The ends were cut back, 4 bases at V and 5 bases at J, with 17 bases in the middle. The CDR3 covers 15 residues. CDR1 LGHNT and CDR2 FRNRAP come from the germline V gene. Full variable domain (missing parts from reference TRBV12-5 and TRBJ2-5): DARVTQTPRHKVTEMGQEVTMRCQPILGHNTVFWYRQTMMQGLELLAYFRNRAPLDDSGMPKDRFSAEMPDATLATLKIQPSEPRDSAVYFCASGWWPEKGETQYFGPGTRLLVL.